This entry lists 2 T cell receptor beta chains sequenced from one sample in a study of CD8+CD57+ T cells in acquired aplastic anemia. CDR3 and TCR beta VDJ profiling relied on a genomic DNA template. TCRdb re-called the reads with MiXCR, one entry per CDR3 protein. The profile shows about 220,000 distinct CDR3 sequences, 34% of them singletons. The specimen was sorted CD4+, CD8+, or CD8+CD57+ T cells (not recorded which) from PBMCs. The receptors come from a human donor in good health, serving as a control.

A note on this clonotype: No conserved phenylalanine or tryptophan ends this CDR3, so it is likely a read error. No DNA is shown, since the ends of the CDR3 on it are uncertain; the CDR3 is the one TCRdb lists. The J gene is TRBJ1-6, the V gene TRBV24-1. The germline gives CDR1 KGHDR, CDR2 SFDVKD. The CDR3 comprises 8 residues, both ends counted. The CDR3: CATSEPTS.

At least ten counts were recorded for this clonotype. The CDR3 coding sequence is TGTGCCAGCAGCTTGGCTCAGGGGAGCGGCTATGGCTACACCTTC. Protein: CASSLAQGSGYGYTF. V usage is TRBV5-4 and J usage is TRBJ1-2, with D possibly being TRBD1 (6 bases). There are 15 residues in the CDR3. V dropped 0 bases and J dropped 4 bases, with 13 bases sitting between them. The germline V gene has CDR1 SGHNT and CDR2 YYREEE (reference sequence).